The clone carrying this T cell receptor (beta chain) has only a few counts. Its antigen is as yet unknown. This sample was taken from a study of T-cell memory formation after mild COVID-19. Study-wide results and limits: Pre-infection memory contained some responding clones, which suggested that cross-reactive memory had joined.

Germline V gene data show CDR1 as SQVTM and CDR2 as ANQGSEA. The CDR3 sequence is 17 residues long. The V segment lost 1 base and the J segment 2 bases; nucleotides outside the gene matches: 6. Constant-segment-primed 5'RACE gave TCR alpha and TCR beta cDNA libraries with sample barcodes and UMIs. One entry per CDR3 protein, called by TCRdb with MiXCR from the 5' RACE reads. This table has roughly 480,000 distinct CDR3 sequences, 25% appearing once. The sequencing input was PBMCs or a T cell subset sorted from them (not recorded which). This TCR was sampled from an adult woman who had mild COVID-19 (a few samples of this study predate the infection). Cell type and time point are not known. V and J are TRBV29-1 and TRBJ2-3; 13 bases agree with TRBD2. CDR3 coding DNA: TGCAGCGTTGAAGGATCGGGACTAGCGGGGACCACAGATACGCAGTATTTT. The encoded protein is CSVEGSGLAGTTDTQYF.